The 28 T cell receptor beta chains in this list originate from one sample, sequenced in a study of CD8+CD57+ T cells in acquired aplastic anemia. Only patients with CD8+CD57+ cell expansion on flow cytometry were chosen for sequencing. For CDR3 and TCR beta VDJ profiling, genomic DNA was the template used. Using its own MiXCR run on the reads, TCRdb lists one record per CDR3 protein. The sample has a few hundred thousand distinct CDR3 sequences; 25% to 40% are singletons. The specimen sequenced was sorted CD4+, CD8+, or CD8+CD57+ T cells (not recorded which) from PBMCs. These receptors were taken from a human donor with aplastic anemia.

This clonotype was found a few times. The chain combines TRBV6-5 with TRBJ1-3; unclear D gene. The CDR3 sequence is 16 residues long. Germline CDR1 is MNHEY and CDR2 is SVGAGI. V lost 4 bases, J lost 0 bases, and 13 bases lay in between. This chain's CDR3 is CASSSYVISSGNTIYF. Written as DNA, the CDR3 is TGTGCCAGCAGTTCGTACGTAATCAGCTCTGGAAACACCATATATTTT.

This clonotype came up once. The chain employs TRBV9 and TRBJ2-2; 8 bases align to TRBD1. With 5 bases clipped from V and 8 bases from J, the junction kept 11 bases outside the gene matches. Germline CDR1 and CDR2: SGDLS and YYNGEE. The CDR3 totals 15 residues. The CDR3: CASRGQALGPGELFF. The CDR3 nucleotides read TGTGCCAGCAGGGGACAGGCCTTAGGACCGGGGGAGCTGTTTTTT.

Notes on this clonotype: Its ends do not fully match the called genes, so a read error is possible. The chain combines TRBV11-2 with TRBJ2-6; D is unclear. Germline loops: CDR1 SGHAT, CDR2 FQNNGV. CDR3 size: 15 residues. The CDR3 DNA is TGTGCCGGCAGCTTGAGACCCCCTGGGGCCAACGTCCTGACTTTC. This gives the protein CAGSLRPPGANVLTF.

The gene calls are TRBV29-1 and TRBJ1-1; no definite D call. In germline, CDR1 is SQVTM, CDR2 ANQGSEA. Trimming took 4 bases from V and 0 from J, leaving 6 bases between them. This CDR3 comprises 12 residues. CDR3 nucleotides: TGCAGCGTTGCAGCCCTGAACACTGAAGCTTTCTTT. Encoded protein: CSVAALNTEAFF. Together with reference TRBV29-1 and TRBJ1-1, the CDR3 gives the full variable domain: SAVISQKPSRDICQRGTSLTIQCQVDSQVTMMFWYRQQPGQSLTLIATANQGSEATYESGFVIDKFPISRPNLTFSTLTVSNMSPEDSSIYLCSVAALNTEAFFGQGTRLTVV.

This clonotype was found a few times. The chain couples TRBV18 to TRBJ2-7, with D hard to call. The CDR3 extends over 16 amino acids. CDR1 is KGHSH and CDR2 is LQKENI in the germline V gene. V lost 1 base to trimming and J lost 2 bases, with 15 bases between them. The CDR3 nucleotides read TGTGCCAGCTCACCACTGTACGGGTCAGATCCCTACGAGCAGTACTTC. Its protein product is CASSPLYGSDPYEQYF. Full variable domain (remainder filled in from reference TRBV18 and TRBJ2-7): NAGVMQNPRHLVRRRGQEARLRCSPMKGHSHVYWYRQLPEEGLKFMVYLQKENIIDESGMPKERFSAEFPKEGPSILRIQQVVRGDSAAYFCASSPLYGSDPYEQYFGPGTRLTVT.

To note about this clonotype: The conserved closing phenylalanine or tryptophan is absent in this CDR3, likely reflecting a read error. CDR3 residues: CASSPDRGVDEQYL. In nucleotides, the CDR3 is TGCGCCAGCAGTCCGGACAGGGGTGTCGACGAGCAGTACCTC. The chain links TRBV5-1 to TRBJ2-7; 9 bases map to TRBD1. After removal of 5 bases from V and 5 bases from J, the junction contained 8 bases not matched to a gene. The germline V gene has CDR1 SGHRS and CDR2 YFSETQ. This CDR3 contains 14 residues.

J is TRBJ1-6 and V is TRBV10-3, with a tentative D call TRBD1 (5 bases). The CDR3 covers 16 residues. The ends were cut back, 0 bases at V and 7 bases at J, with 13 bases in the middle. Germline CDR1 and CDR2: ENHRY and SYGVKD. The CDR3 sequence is CAISESPGVGNSPLHF. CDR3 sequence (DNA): TGTGCCATCAGTGAGTCGCCGGGGGTAGGGAATTCACCCCTCCACTTT.

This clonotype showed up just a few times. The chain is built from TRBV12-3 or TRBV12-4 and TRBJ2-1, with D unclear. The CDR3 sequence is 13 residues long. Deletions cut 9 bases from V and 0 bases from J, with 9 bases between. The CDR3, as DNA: TGTGCCAGTGTAGCAAACTCCTACAATGAGCAGTTCTTC. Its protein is CASVANSYNEQFF.

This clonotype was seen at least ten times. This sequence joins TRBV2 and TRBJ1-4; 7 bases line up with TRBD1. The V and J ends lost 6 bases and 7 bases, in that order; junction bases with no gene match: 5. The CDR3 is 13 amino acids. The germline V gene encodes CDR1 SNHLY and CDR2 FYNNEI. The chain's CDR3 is CASRTGPGEKLFF. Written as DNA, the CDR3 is TGTGCCAGCAGGACAGGGCCGGGTGAAAAACTGTTTTTT. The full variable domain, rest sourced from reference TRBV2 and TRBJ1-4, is EPEVTQTPSHQVTQMGQEVILRCVPISNHLYFYWYRQILGQKVEFLVSFYNNEISEKSEIFDDQFSVERPDGSNFTLKIRSTKLEDSAMYFCASRTGPGEKLFFGSGTQLSVL.

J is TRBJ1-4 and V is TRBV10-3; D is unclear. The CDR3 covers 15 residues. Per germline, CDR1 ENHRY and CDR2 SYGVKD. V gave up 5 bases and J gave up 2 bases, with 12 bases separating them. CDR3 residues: CAISYSLRTNEKLFF. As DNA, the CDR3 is TGTGCCATCAGTTACTCGCTACGGACTAATGAAAAACTGTTTTTT.

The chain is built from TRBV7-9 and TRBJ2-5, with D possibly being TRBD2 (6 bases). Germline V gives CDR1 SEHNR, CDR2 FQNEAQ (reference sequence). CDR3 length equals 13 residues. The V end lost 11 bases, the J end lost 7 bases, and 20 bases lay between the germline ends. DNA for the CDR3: TGTGCCTGGAGACGAGAGGCCGGGGGGACCCAGTACTTC. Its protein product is CAWRREAGGTQYF.

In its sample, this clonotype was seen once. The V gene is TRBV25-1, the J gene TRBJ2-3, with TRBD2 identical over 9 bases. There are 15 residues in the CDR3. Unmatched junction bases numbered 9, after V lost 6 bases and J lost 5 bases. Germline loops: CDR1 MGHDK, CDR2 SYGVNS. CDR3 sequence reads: CASSLGLAGQDTQYF. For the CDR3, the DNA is TGTGCCAGCAGCTTGGGTCTAGCGGGGCAAGATACGCAGTATTTT.

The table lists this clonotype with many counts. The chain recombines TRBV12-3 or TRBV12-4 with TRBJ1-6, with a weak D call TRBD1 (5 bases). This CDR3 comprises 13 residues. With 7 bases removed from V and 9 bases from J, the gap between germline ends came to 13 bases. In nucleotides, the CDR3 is TGTGCCAGCACCCTAAGGGGTGGTTCACCCCTCCACTTT. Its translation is CASTLRGGSPLHF.

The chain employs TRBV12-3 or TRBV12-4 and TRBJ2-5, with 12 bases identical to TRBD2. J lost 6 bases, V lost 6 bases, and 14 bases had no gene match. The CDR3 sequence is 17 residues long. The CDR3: CASSRTRGLAGNKTQYF. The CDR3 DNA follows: TGTGCCAGCAGCCGGACTCGAGGACTAGCGGGAAACAAGACCCAGTACTTC.

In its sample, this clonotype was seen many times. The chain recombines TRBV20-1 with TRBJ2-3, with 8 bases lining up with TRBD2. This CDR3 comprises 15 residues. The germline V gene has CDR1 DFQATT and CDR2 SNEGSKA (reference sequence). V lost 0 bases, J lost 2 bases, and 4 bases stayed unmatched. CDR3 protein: CSAREGTRPTDTQYF. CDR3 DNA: TGCAGTGCTAGAGAGGGGACTAGGCCCACAGATACGCAGTATTTT.

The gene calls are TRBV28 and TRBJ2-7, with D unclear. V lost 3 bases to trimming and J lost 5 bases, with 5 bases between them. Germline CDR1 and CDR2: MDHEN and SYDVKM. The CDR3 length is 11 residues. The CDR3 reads CASSFPHEQYF. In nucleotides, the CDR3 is TGTGCCAGCAGTTTCCCCCACGAGCAGTACTTC.

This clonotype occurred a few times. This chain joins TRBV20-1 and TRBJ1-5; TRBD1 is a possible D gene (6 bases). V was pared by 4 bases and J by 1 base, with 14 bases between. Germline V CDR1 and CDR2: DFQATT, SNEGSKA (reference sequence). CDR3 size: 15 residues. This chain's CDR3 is CSAKGGGGSNQPQHF. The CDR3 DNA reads TGCAGTGCTAAAGGGGGTGGGGGGAGCAATCAGCCCCAGCATTTT.

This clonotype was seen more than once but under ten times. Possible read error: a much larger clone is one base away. CDR3 sequence: CASSLQIDTEAFF. The DNA of the CDR3 is TGTGCCAGCAGCTTACAGATCGACACTGAAGCTTTCTTT. V usage is TRBV7-2 and J usage is TRBJ1-1, with D uncertain. This CDR3 is 13 amino acids long. Germline V gene data show CDR1 as SGHTA and CDR2 as FQGNSA. Trimming pared 2 bases from V and 3 bases from J, leaving 7 bases between.

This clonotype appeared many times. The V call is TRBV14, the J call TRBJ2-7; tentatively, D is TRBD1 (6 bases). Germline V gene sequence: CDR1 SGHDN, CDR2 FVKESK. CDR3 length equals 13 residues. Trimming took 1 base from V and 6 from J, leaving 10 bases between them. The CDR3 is CASSQARGGEQYF. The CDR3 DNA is TGTGCCAGCAGCCAAGCCCGAGGGGGCGAGCAGTACTTC.

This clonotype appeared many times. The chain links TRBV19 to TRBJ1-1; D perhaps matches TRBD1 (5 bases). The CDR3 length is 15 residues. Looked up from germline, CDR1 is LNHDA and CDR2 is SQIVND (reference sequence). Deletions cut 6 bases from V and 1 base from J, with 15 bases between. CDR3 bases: TGTGCCAGTAGATCCGCCGGGACCGAGAACACTGAAGCTTTCTTT. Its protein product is CASRSAGTENTEAFF.

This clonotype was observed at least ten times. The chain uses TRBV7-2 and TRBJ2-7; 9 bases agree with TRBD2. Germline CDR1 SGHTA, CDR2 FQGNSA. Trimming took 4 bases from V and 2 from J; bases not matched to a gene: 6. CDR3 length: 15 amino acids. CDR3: CASSSSGGNTYEQYF. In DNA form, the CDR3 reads TGTGCCAGCAGCTCGAGCGGGGGGAATACCTACGAGCAGTACTTC.

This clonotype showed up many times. The CDR3 is CSAEGTSPKGYTF. CDR3 coding DNA: TGCAGTGCCGAGGGGACATCGCCGAAGGGCTACACCTTC. The genes are TRBV20-1 and TRBJ1-2; D is possibly TRBD1 (6 bases). Germline assignment: CDR1 DFQATT and CDR2 SNEGSKA (reference sequence). The CDR3 is 13 residues long. Trimming cost V 6 bases and J 8 bases, with 19 bases left between them.

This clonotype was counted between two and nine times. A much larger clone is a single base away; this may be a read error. The CDR3 protein is CSARTGRDIEAFF. The CDR3, as DNA: TGCAGTGCCCGGACAGGGAGGGACATTGAAGCTTTCTTT. The V call is TRBV20-1, the J call TRBJ1-1, with 8 bases matching TRBD1. Germline-derived CDR1 and CDR2 are DFQATT and SNEGSKA (reference sequence). The length of the CDR3 is 13 residues. V was pared by 6 bases and J by 7 bases, with 10 bases of the junction left unmatched.

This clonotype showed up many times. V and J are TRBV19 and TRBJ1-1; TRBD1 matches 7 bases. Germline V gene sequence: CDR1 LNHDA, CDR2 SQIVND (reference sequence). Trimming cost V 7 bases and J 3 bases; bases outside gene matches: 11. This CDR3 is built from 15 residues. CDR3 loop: CASIGANRGDTEAFF. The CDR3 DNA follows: TGTGCCAGTATCGGGGCAAACAGGGGAGACACTGAAGCTTTCTTT.

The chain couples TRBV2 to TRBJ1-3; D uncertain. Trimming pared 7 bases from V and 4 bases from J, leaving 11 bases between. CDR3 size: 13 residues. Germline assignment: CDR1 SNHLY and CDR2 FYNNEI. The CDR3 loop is CASTGLYGNTIYF. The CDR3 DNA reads TGTGCCAGCACTGGGTTGTACGGAAACACCATATATTTT.

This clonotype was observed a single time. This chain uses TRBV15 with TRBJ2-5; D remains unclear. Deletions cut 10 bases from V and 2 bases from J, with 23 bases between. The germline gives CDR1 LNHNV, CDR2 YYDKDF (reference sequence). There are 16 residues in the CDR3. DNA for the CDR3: TGTGCCAGCAGTGAGGTCGGGTCGCGCTTACAAGAGACCCAGTACTTC. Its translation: CASSEVGSRLQETQYF.

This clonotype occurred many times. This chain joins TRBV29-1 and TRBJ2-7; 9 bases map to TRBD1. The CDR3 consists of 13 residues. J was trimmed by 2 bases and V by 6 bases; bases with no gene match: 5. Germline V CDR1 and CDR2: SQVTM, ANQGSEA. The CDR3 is CSVTGTGTYEQYF. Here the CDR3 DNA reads TGCAGCGTCACCGGGACAGGGACCTACGAGCAGTACTTC.

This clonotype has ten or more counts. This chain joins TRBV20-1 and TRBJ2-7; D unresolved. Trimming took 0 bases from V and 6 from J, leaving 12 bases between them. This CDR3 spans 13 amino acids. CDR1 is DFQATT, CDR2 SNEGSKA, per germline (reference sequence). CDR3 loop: CSARDPRVGEQYF. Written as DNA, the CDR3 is TGCAGTGCTAGAGATCCCCGGGTCGGCGAGCAGTACTTC.